This T cell receptor (beta chain) derives from a study of T cells of healthy individuals (dated by TCRdb to the late 2010s). The library was produced with 5' RACE. The sample was run on an Illumina MiSeq. The raw public data were reprocessed by TCRdb itself: fastp quality trimming at Q25, MiXCR clonotype calling, in-frame beta chains only. Each entry merges the rows of one CDR3 protein and shows their most common DNA and genes. This sample lists about 57,000 distinct CDR3 sequences; about 17% were detected once. The top ten constitute less than 6% of the sample. There are many counts of this clonotype. The antigen this receptor binds is unknown. No base quality values were provided; no much bigger clone lies one nucleotide off. The sequence was obtained from a human donor in good health.

The CDR3 protein: CASSQDPGGNTEAFF. The sequence in DNA is TGCGCCAGCAGCCAAGATCCTGGGGGGAACACTGAAGCTTTCTTT. The chain links TRBV4-1 with TRBJ1-1; matching of 5 bases hints at TRBD1 as the D gene. CDR1 is given as MGHRA and CDR2 as YSYEKL, both from the germline V gene. The junction shows trimming of 0 bases on V and 1 base on J, plus 9 bases between the germline ends. From its cysteine to its phenylalanine, the CDR3 spans 15 amino acids. CDR3 DNA is the only sequence kept; it has 45 bases, read in frame from the first base.